The present entry profiles one TCR beta chain with its context. No cognate antigen has been identified for it. No base-level quality is on record; no much larger clone is a single base apart. The germline V gene gives CDR1 as MGHRA and CDR2 as YSYEKL. The junction shows trimming of 0 bases on V and 3 bases on J, and the gene matches do not reach 4 bases of it. From its cysteine to its phenylalanine, the CDR3 spans 15 amino acids. CDR3 DNA is the only sequence kept; it has 45 bases, read in frame from the first base. This sample is part of a study of identifying expanded T cells in peripheral blood (dated by TCRdb to about 2019). About the study as a whole: Four technical replicates, made by sequencing separate aliquots from the same pool of genomic DNA, were compared pairwise.

Results the study describes overall, beyond this receptor: Across all healthy-donor time intervals, the beta-binomial model significantly lowered both the number of clones called differentially abundant and the false-positive rate. About 1.3 differentially abundant clones were flagged by the binomial model between technical replicates, whereas about 15 and 18 were flagged over approximately two weeks and four weeks, respectively. The authors expected that biological variance in healthy repertoires might rise further over much longer intervals, such as months to years. In all healthy donors, the variance in clone template counts between samples taken two to three weeks apart rose significantly as total template count increased.

During the collection period, no infections or other immune events were recorded for the healthy donors. To calibrate time-dependent variance in a beta-binomial model of T-cell clone differential abundance, blood repertoires from healthy donors were used as a training cohort. There were roughly 10 healthy donors in the training cohort, of whom 3 were female and 7 were male. Donor ages ranged from 29 to 64 years, with an average of around 43 years. Whole blood from each healthy donor was obtained from a commercial supplier and was collected at three time points about 15 days apart. Genomic DNA was extracted from unsorted whole blood for immunosequencing. The immunoSEQ Assay, which relies on bias-controlled multiplex PCR amplification of genomic DNA, was used to profile TCRbeta CDR3 regions. On the authors' methods: To quantify the absolute abundance of each unique TCRbeta CDR3 region, the sequences were collapsed and filtered. Differential abundance was tested with a binomial (Fisher-equivalent) model and with a beta-binomial model adding time-dependent variance fitted from healthy donors. Clones with fewer than 5 combined templates were removed, and a clone was called differentially abundant if the clone's Benjamini-Hochberg FDR was below 0.01. The form v = (b*log(k)+a)^2 was used to model beta-binomial variance as a function of total template count across the two samples. The immuneACCESS repertoire file appears here via TCRdb, limited to in-frame rearrangements. These files lack a portion of the clones; in checked studies, under half of the deficit traces to unresolved V genes, and the cause of the others is not known. V, J and clone size derive from that table, while D and trimming were established from the DNA sequence. Here the sample has about 97,000 clones; approximately 88% occur a single time. Around an eighth of the sample comes from the top ten.

The TCR was taken from a person aged 18-70 years in good health. The rearranged chain carries TRBV4-1 and TRBJ1-1; the central 7 bases match TRBD1. The sequenced material came from blood. Here is the DNA: TGCGCCAGCAGCCAAGAAGACAGGGCGGACACTGAAGCTTTCTTT. Translation gives CASSQEDRADTEAFF.